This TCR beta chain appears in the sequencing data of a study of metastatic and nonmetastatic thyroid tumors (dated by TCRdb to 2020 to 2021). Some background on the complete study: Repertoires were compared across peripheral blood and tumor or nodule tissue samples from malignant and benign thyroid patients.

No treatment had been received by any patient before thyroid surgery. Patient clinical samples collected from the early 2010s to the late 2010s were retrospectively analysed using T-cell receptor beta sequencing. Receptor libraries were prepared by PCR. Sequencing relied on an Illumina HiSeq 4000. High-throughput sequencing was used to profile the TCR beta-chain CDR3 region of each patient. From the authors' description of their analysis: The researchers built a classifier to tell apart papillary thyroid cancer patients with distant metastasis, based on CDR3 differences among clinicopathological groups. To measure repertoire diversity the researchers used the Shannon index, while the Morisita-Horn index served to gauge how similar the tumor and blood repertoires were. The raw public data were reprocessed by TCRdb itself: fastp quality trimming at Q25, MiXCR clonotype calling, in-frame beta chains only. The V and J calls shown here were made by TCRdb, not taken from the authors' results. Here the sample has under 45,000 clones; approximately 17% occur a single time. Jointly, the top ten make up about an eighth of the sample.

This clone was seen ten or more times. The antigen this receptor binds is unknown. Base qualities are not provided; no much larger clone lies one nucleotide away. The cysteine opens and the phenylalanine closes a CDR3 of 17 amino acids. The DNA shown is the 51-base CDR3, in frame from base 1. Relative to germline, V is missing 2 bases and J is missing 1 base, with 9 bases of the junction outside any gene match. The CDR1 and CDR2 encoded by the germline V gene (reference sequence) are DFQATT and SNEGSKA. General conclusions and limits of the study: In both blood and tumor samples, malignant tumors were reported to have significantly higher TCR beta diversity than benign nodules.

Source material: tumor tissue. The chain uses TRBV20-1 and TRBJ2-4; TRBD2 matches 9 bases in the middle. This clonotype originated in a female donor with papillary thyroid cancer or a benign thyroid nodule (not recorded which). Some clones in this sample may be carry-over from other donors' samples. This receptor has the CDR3 CSARKAGGALAKNIQYF. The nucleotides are TGCAGTGCTAGAAAGGCGGGGGGGGCCTTGGCCAAAAACATTCAGTACTTC.